This TCR beta chain was found in a study of T cell changes during pregnancy in multiple sclerosis. The protocol was immunoSEQ multiplex PCR, while the TCRdb copy is restricted to in-frame clones and leaves out a portion. The sample has approximately 11,000 clones, around 94% seen once. The V and J ends lost 0 bases and 5 bases, in that order; junction bases with no gene match: 9. The CDR3 contains 16 residues. The germline V gene has CDR1 SGHRS and CDR2 YFSETQ. This receptor was taken from a female donor with multiple sclerosis, enrolled in a pregnancy study. Sample: CD4+ T cells from peripheral blood mononuclear cells, taken before pregnancy. The gene calls are TRBV5-1 and TRBJ1-2; 8 nucleotides agree with TRBD1. The CDR3 loop is CASSLGTGKSLYGYTF. DNA of the CDR3: TGCGCCAGCAGCTTGGGGACAGGGAAATCTCTTTATGGCTACACCTTC.